The source of this T cell receptor (beta chain) is a study of neoadjuvant anti-PD-1 for oral cavity cancer. Study summary: Most patients had three to four biweekly doses of 3 mg/kg nivolumab before resection. Study observations and caveats: Only a few patients per response group were TCR-analyzed; validation needed.

Germline assignment: CDR1 PRHDT and CDR2 FYEKMQ (reference sequence). CDR3 length equals 12 residues. Trimming removed 4 bases at V and 8 bases at J, with 11 bases between. Sequenced by immunoSEQ multiplex PCR; TCRdb stores in-frame clones only, minus some. The data contain approximately 15,000 clones, roughly two fifths of them singletons. On this clone itself: Its antigen is still unknown.

Time point meaning: after neoadjuvant nivolumab, at surgical resection. Cohort: HPV-negative, locally advanced oral cavity squamous cell carcinoma patients. V gene TRBV13 combines with J gene TRBJ1-2; the D is unclear. This sequence originates from a person between 35 and 79 years old with oral cavity squamous cell carcinoma. The sample in question was tumor tissue, obtained after nivolumab (anti-PD-1) treatment. The CDR3 loop is CASSSSLGGYTF. The CDR3 nucleotides are TGTGCCAGCAGCTCAAGCCTAGGGGGCTACACCTTC.